The 23 T cell receptor beta chains given below trace back to one sample, sequenced in a study of T cell repertoires in cytomegalovirus infection. Their antigens remain unidentified. TCRdb passed the reads through MiXCR, listing each CDR3 protein once. The repertoire holds 300,000 to 400,000 distinct CDR3 sequences, with about 28% as singletons. Sequencing was performed on cultured PBMCs, taken from culture after CMV antigen stimulation. The receptors originated from a human donor in good health (CMV status not recorded). Some clones in this sample may be carry-over from other donors' samples.

This clonotype was counted a few times. CDR3 sequence reads: CASRATSGRAGETQYF. CDR3 nucleotide sequence: TGTGCCAGCCGGGCGACTAGCGGGAGGGCCGGAGAGACCCAGTACTTC. The chain employs TRBV12-3 or TRBV12-4 and TRBJ2-5; 14 bases align to TRBD2. CDR3 length equals 16 residues. Germline trimming cut 8 bases from V and 4 bases from J; bases unmatched to any gene: 9.

This clonotype came up many times. The CDR3 protein is CASSKLAGETQYF. CDR3 sequence (DNA): TGTGCCAGCAGCAAACTAGCGGGAGAGACCCAGTACTTC. The chain recombines TRBV7-2 with TRBJ2-5; the match to TRBD2 covers 9 bases. The CDR3 is 13 amino acids. The trim removed 5 bases at V and 4 bases at J, leaving 2 bases unmatched. Germline-derived CDR1 and CDR2 are SGHTA and FQGNSA.

This clonotype was seen a few times. The genes are TRBV3-1 and TRBJ2-1; 7 bases fit TRBD2. Trimming cost V 0 bases and J 4 bases; bases outside gene matches: 3. Germline V lookup: CDR1 LGHDT, CDR2 YNNKEL (reference sequence). This CDR3 is built from 15 residues. CDR3 coding DNA: TGTGCCAGCAGCCAAGATCTAGCGGAGTACAATGAGCAGTTCTTC. Its protein product is CASSQDLAEYNEQFF.

In its sample, this clonotype was seen many times. This sequence joins TRBV7-8 and TRBJ2-3; 10 bases agree with TRBD2. In germline, CDR1 is SGHVS, CDR2 FQNEAQ. This CDR3 region has 15 residues. With 5 bases clipped from V and 4 bases from J, the junction kept 6 bases outside the gene matches. In nucleotides, the CDR3 is TGTGCCAGCAGCCCTGGACTAGCGGTGTCAGATACGCAGTATTTT. The encoded protein is CASSPGLAVSDTQYF.

This clonotype was observed a few times. The chain couples TRBV7-2 to TRBJ2-5; TRBD2 agrees at 10 bases. CDR1 is SGHTA and CDR2 is FQGNSA in the germline V gene. CDR3 length: 14 amino acids. V dropped 5 bases and J dropped 4; count of bases not matched to a gene: 4. CDR3: CASSEGTSAETQYF. The DNA for the CDR3 is TGTGCCAGCAGCGAAGGGACTAGCGCAGAGACCCAGTACTTC.

The chain carries TRBV20-1 and TRBJ2-5, with TRBD2 identical over 12 bases. V lost 1 base and J lost 5; bases outside the gene matches: 8. Germline-derived CDR1 and CDR2 are DFQATT and SNEGSKA (reference sequence). The CDR3 consists of 16 residues. CDR3 nucleotides: TGCAGTGCTAGAGTATCTAGCGGGGGGGCCCTGGAGACCCAGTACTTC. This codes for CSARVSSGGALETQYF.

This clonotype turned up a few times. The chain employs TRBV4-2 and TRBJ2-5; D unclear. V was shortened by 0 bases and J by 2 bases, with 7 bases between the two germline ends. The CDR3 totals 14 residues. From germline, CDR1 is LGHNA and CDR2 YNFKEQ. CDR3 residues: CASSQDFAQETQYF. The CDR3 DNA reads as TGTGCCAGCAGCCAAGATTTTGCTCAAGAGACCCAGTACTTC.

In its sample, this clonotype was seen many times. This chain links TRBV7-2 with TRBJ1-2, with a weak D call TRBD1 (5 bases). There are 15 residues in the CDR3. V lost 6 bases, J lost 3 bases, and 17 bases lay in between. The V gene's germline CDR1 is SGHTA and CDR2 FQGNSA. The CDR3 reads CASRGGGKRDYGYTF. DNA of the CDR3: TGTGCCAGCAGGGGGGGAGGCAAACGGGACTATGGCTACACCTTC.

The chain recombines TRBV18 with TRBJ1-4; D is ambiguous. CDR3 length: 16 residues. Trimming took off 6 bases at V and 4 bases at J, with 18 bases between the two ends. Germline CDR1 KGHSH, CDR2 LQKENI. CDR3: CASSANPPAYNEKLFF. In DNA form, the CDR3 reads TGTGCCAGCTCCGCTAACCCGCCAGCCTATAATGAAAAACTGTTTTTT.

In its sample, this clonotype was seen many times. This chain connects TRBV6-6 to TRBJ2-3; 9 bases map to TRBD2. The CDR3 contains 14 residues. The ends lost 5 bases at V and 2 bases at J; junction bases unmatched: 2. Germline lookup yields CDR1 MNHNY and CDR2 SVGAGI (reference sequence). The CDR3 protein is CASSRGLATDTQYF. In DNA, the CDR3 is TGTGCCAGCAGTAGGGGACTAGCCACAGATACGCAGTATTTT.

This clonotype was seen more than once but under ten times. V usage is TRBV6-1 and J usage is TRBJ2-7; the D call may be TRBD1 or TRBD2 (5 bases each). Germline CDR1 reads MNHNS; CDR2 reads SASEGT. With 2 bases removed from V and 2 bases from J, the gap between germline ends came to 10 bases. The CDR3 spans 14 residues. The CDR3 DNA follows: TGTGCCAGCAGTGAAAATCGGGGCCCCTACGAGCAGTACTTC. Its translation is CASSENRGPYEQYF.

The chain is built from TRBV27 and TRBJ1-6; a weak D match, TRBD1 (5 bases). Between the trimmed V and J ends, which lost 4 bases and 9 bases, there was a span of 13 bases. Germline CDR1 and CDR2: MNHEY and SMNVEV (reference sequence). This CDR3 spans 14 amino acids. The CDR3 DNA reads as TGTGCCAGCAGTTACGGGACTATAAGTTCACCCCTCCACTTT. It is translated as CASSYGTISSPLHF.

The V call is TRBV28, the J call TRBJ2-5; 7 positions agree with TRBD1. V trimming: 5 bases; J trimming: 1 base; junction bases outside the gene matches: 4. The CDR3 spans 14 residues. Germline CDR1 is MDHEN and CDR2 is SYDVKM. The DNA of the CDR3 is TGTGCCAGCAGTCATGGACAGGCCCAAGAGACCCAGTACTTC. Encoded protein: CASSHGQAQETQYF.

This chain connects TRBV10-3 to TRBJ2-7; possible D gene TRBD2, 7 bases. V was shortened by 0 bases and J by 3 bases, with 21 bases between the two germline ends. The CDR3 is 18 residues long. Germline loops: CDR1 ENHRY, CDR2 SYGVKD. The CDR3 is CAISESLPPGRGVYEQYF. As DNA, the CDR3 is TGTGCCATCAGTGAGTCCTTACCCCCAGGGAGGGGGGTCTACGAGCAGTACTTC.

In its sample, this clonotype was seen a few times. The chain has TRBV12-5 and TRBJ2-3, with D perhaps matching TRBD1 (5 bases). Germline CDR1 and CDR2: LGHNT and FRNRAP. The CDR3 loop spans 14 amino acids. Deletions cut 4 bases from V and 2 bases from J, with 10 bases between. The CDR3 region has the DNA TGTGCTAGTGGTTCAGGGTTGTCCACAGATACGCAGTATTTT. Translated, it gives CASGSGLSTDTQYF.

This clonotype was detected ten times or more. The rearrangement joins TRBV7-2 to TRBJ2-7; possible D gene TRBD1, 5 bases. Trimming cost V 1 base and J 3 bases, with 7 bases left between them. Germline V gives CDR1 SGHTA, CDR2 FQGNSA. The CDR3 loop spans 13 amino acids. Written as DNA, the CDR3 is TGTGCCAGCAGCTTAGACAGGAACTACGAGCAGTACTTC. Protein: CASSLDRNYEQYF.

As to this clonotype: This could be a read error, since a much larger clone is one nucleotide away. J is TRBJ1-1 and V is TRBV7-2, with D hard to call. The CDR3 loop spans 13 amino acids. CDR1 SGHTA and CDR2 FQGNSA come from the germline V gene. The CDR3, as DNA: TGTGCCAGCAGCTTAAAGGTGAACATTGAAGCTTTCTTT. Translated: CASSLKVNIEAFF. Using reference TRBV7-2 and TRBJ1-1 for the parts outside the CDR3, the full variable domain is GAGVSQSPSNKVTEKGKDVELRCDPISGHTALYWYRQSLGQGLEFLIYFQGNSAPDKSGLPSDRFSAERTGGSVSTLTIQRTQQEDSAVYLCASSLKVNIEAFFGQGTRLTVV.

In this sample, this clonotype turned up a few times. This chain connects TRBV2 to TRBJ1-5; D is unresolved. This CDR3 is 14 amino acids long. V lost 7 bases and J lost 0, with 10 bases in between. Germline CDR1 is SNHLY and CDR2 is FYNNEI. This chain's CDR3 is CASKYIISNQPQHF. Written as DNA, the CDR3 is TGTGCCAGCAAATATATCATTAGCAATCAGCCCCAGCATTTT.

There are a few counts of this clonotype. The chain recombines TRBV19 with TRBJ2-1; D is perhaps TRBD1 or TRBD2 (5 bases each). Trimming cost V 7 bases and J 4 bases, with 26 bases left between them. Germline CDR1 LNHDA, CDR2 SQIVND (reference sequence). The CDR3 length is 18 residues. CDR3 nucleotide sequence: TGTGCCAGTAAGATGGGGCTGGGGGTCCCATCTTCGTACAATGAGCAGTTCTTC. It yields the protein CASKMGLGVPSSYNEQFF.

In this sample, this clonotype turned up a few times. V gene TRBV7-3 combines with J gene TRBJ2-2; D is tentatively TRBD1 or TRBD2 (5 bases each). The ends were cut back, 4 bases at V and 5 bases at J, with 11 bases in the middle. The CDR3 has 14 amino acids. CDR1 SGHTA and CDR2 FQGTGA come from the germline V gene. The CDR3 nucleotides are TGTGCCAGCAGCTCGGGACCGACAACCGGGGAGCTGTTTTTT. Translated, it gives CASSSGPTTGELFF.

V is TRBV20-1 and J is TRBJ2-1; TRBD2 matches at 14 bases. This CDR3 comprises 18 residues. Germline trimming cut 5 bases from V and 8 bases from J; bases unmatched to any gene: 17. CDR1 and CDR2 from the germline V gene are DFQATT and SNEGSKA (reference sequence). In nucleotides, the CDR3 is TGCAGTGCTCCCGGGACTAGCGGGGGAGCCTTTGGGGGGGATGAGCAGTTCTTC. This codes for CSAPGTSGGAFGGDEQFF.

The rearrangement joins TRBV18 to TRBJ1-1, with D unclear. The CDR3 consists of 15 residues. Germline loops: CDR1 KGHSH, CDR2 LQKENI. Trimming shortened V by 0 bases and J by 3 bases, and 11 bases separated the two germline ends. The CDR3 is CASSPPMSRDTEAFF. CDR3 nucleotides: TGTGCCAGCTCACCACCGATGAGTAGGGACACTGAAGCTTTCTTT.

This clonotype came up many times. In nucleotides, the CDR3 is TGTGCCAGCAGACCTACAGGGGGCAGATCACCCCTCCACTTT. Protein: CASRPTGGRSPLHF. V usage is TRBV5-8 and J usage is TRBJ1-6; 9 positions match TRBD1. The CDR3 contains 14 residues. V lost 5 bases, J lost 10 bases, and 7 bases stayed unmatched. Germline assignment: CDR1 SGHTS and CDR2 YDEGEE.